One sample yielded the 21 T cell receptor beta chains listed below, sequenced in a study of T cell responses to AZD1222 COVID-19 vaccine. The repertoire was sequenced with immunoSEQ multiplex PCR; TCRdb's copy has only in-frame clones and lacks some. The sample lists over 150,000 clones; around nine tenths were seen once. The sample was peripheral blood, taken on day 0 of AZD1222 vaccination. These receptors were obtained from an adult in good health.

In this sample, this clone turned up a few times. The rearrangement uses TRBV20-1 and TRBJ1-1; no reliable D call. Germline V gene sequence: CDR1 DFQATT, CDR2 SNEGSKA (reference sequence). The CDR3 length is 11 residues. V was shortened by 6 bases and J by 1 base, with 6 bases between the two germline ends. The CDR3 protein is CSAAGNTEAFF. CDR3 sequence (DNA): TGCAGTGCCGCAGGGAACACTGAAGCTTTCTTT.

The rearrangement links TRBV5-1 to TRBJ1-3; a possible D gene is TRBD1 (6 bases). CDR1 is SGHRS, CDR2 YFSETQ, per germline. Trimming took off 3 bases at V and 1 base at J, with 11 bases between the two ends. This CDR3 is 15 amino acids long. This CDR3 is CASSWAGASGNTIYF. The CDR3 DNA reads TGCGCCAGCAGCTGGGCGGGGGCTTCTGGAAACACCATATATTTT.

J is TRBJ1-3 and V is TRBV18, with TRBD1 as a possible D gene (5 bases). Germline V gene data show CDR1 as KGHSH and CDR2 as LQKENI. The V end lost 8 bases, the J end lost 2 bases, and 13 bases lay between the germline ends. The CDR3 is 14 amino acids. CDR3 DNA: TGTGCCAGCCTTAACCAGGGAGCTGGAAACACCATATATTTT. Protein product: CASLNQGAGNTIYF.

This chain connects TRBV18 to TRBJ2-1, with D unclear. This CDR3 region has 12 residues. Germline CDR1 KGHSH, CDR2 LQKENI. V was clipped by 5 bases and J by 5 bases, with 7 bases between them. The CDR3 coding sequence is TGTGCCAGCTCAGGGCAGCACAATGAGCAGTTCTTC. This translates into CASSGQHNEQFF.

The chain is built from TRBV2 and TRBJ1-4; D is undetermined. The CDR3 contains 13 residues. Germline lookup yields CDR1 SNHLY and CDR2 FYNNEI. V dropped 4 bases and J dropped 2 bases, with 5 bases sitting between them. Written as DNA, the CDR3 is TGTGCCAGCAGTGGGGATACTAATGAAAAACTGTTTTTT. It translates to CASSGDTNEKLFF.

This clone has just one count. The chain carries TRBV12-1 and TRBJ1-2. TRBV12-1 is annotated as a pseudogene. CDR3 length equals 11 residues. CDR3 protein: CARPEGYGYTF. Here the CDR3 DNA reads TGTGCCAGGCCGGAGGGCTATGGCTACACCTTC.

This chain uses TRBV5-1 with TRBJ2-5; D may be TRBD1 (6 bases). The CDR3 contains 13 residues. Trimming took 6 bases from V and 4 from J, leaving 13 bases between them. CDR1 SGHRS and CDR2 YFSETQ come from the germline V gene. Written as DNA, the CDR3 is TGCGCCAGCATCGGACAGCGCCCAGAGACCCAGTACTTC. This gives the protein CASIGQRPETQYF.

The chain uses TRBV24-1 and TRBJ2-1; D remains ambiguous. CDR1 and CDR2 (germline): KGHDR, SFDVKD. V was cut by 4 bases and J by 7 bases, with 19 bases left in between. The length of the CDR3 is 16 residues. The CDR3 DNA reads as TGTGCCACCAGTGACCGCGTTAAGCCCCGGCTAAATGAGCAGTTCTTC. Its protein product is CATSDRVKPRLNEQFF.

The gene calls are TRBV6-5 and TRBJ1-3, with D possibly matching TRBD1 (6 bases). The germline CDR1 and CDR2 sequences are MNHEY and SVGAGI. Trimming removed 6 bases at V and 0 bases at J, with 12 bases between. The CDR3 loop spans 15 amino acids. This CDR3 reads CASRIDRSSGNTIYF. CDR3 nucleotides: TGTGCCAGCAGAATCGACAGGAGCTCTGGAAACACCATATATTTT.

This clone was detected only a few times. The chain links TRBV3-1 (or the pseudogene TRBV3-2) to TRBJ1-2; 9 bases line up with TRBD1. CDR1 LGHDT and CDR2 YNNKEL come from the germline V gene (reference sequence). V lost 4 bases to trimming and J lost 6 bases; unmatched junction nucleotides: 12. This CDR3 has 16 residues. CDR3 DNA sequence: TGTGCCAGCAGCCCCCTCCCCGGGACAGGGAAGGATGGCTACACCTTC. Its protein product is CASSPLPGTGKDGYTF.

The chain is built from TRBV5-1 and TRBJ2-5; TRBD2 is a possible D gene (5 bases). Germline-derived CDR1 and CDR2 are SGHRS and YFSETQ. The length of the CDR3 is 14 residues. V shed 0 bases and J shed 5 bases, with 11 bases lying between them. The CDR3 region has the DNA TGCGCCAGCAGCTTGGTCTCAGAGCGGGAGACCCAGTACTTC. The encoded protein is CASSLVSERETQYF. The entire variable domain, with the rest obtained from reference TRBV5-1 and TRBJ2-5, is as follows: KAGVTQTPRYLIKTRGQQVTLSCSPISGHRSVSWYQQTPGQGLQFLFEYFSETQRNKGNFPGRFSGRQFSNSRSEMNVSTLELGDSALYLCASSLVSERETQYFGPGTRLLVL.

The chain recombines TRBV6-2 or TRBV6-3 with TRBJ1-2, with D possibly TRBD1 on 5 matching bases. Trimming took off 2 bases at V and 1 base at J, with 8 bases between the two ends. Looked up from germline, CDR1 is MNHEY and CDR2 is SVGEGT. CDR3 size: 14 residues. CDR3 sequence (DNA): TGTGCCAGCAGTTACCGGGGGGTTAACTATGGCTACACCTTC. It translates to CASSYRGVNYGYTF.

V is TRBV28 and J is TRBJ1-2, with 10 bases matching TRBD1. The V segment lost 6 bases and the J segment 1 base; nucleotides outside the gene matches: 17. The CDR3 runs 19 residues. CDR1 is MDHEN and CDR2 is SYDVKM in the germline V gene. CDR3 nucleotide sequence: TGTGCCAGCAGGGGGGCGTACCGGGACAGGGGCGCCAATAACTATGGCTACACCTTC. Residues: CASRGAYRDRGANNYGYTF.

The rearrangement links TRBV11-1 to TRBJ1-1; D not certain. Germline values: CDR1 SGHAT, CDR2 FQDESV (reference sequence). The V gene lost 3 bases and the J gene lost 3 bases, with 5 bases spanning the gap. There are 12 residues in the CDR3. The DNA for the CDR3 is TGTGCCAGCAGCTTTGGGGACACTGAAGCTTTCTTT. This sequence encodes CASSFGDTEAFF.

CDR3 sequence: CASSWTAGGRTGELFF. DNA for the CDR3: TGCGCCAGCAGCTGGACCGCGGGGGGACGCACCGGGGAGCTGTTTTTT. V usage is TRBV5-1 and J usage is TRBJ2-2, with 8 bases matching TRBD2. Unmatched junction bases numbered 8, after V lost 3 bases and J lost 4 bases. This CDR3 is 16 amino acids long. The germline V gene encodes CDR1 SGHRS and CDR2 YFSETQ.

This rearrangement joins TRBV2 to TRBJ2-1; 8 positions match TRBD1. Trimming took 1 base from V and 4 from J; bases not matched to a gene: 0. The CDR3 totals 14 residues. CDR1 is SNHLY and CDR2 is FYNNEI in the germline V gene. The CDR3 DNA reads TGTGCCAGCAGTGAAGACAGGGGGTACAATGAGCAGTTCTTC. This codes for CASSEDRGYNEQFF. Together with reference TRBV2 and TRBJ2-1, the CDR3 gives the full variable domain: EPEVTQTPSHQVTQMGQEVILRCVPISNHLYFYWYRQILGQKVEFLVSFYNNEISEKSEIFDDQFSVERPDGSNFTLKIRSTKLEDSAMYFCASSEDRGYNEQFFGPGTRLTVL.

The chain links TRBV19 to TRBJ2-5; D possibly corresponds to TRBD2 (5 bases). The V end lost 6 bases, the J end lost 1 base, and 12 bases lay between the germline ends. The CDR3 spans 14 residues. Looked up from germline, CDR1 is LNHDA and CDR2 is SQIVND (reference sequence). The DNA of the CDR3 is TGTGCCAGTAGCCTTTCCCGGGGCCAAGAGACCCAGTACTTC. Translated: CASSLSRGQETQYF.

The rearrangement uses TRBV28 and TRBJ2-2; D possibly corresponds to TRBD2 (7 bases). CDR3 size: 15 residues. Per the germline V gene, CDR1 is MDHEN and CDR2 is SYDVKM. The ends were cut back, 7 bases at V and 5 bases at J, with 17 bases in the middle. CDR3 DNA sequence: TGTGCCAGCACCACCTCGGGGGGCGGTACCGGGGAGCTGTTTTTT. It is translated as CASTTSGGGTGELFF.

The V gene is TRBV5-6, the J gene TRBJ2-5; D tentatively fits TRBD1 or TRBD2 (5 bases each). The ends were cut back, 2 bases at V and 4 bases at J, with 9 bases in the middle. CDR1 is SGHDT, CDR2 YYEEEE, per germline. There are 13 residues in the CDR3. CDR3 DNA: TGTGCCAGCAGCTTCGAGGGGTTAGAGACCCAGTACTTC. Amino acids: CASSFEGLETQYF.

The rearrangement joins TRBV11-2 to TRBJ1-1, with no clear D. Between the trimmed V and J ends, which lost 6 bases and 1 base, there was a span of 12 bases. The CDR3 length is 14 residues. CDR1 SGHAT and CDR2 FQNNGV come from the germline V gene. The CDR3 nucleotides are TGTGCCAGCAGAACCGGACTGCAGAACACTGAAGCTTTCTTT. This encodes CASRTGLQNTEAFF.

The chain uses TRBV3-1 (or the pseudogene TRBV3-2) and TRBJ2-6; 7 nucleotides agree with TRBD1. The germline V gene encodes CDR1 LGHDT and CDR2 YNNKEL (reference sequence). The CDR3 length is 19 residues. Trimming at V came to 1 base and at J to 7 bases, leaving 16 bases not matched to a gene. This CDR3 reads CASSQASRTGGQQANVLTF. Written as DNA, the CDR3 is TGTGCCAGCAGCCAAGCCTCAAGGACAGGCGGACAACAAGCCAACGTCCTGACTTTC.